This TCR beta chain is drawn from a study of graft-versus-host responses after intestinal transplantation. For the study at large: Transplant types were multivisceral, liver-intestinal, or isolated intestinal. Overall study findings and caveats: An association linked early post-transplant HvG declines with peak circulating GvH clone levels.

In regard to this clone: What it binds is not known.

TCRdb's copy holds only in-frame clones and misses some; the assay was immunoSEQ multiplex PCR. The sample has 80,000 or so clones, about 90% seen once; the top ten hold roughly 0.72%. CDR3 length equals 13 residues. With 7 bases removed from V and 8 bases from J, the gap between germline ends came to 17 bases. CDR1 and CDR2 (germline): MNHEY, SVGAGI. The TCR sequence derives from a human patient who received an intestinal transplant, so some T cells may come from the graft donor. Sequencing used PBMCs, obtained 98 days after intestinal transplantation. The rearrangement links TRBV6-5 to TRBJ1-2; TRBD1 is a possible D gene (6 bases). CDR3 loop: CASTETGPSGYTF. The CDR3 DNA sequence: TGTGCCAGCACCGAGACAGGCCCCTCGGGCTACACCTTC.